The 16 T cell receptor beta chains listed next were all sequenced from one sample in a study of blood T cell repertoires in COVID-19 (dated by TCRdb to the early 2020s). The library relied on the immunoSEQ multiplex PCR assay. The table comes from immuneACCESS by way of TCRdb, which keeps in-frame sequences with V and J called. Part of the clones is missing from these tables; in studies checked, under half for an unresolved V gene and the rest for unknown reasons. The sample data list approximately 230,000 clones, and about 86% of these were observed just once. 4.5% to 6.5% of the sample rests with the top ten. The sequenced material came from peripheral blood. The receptors derive from a man older than 75 with acute or convalescent COVID-19.

This chain links TRBV4-1 with TRBJ2-5; 11 bases are a match to TRBD2. The V segment lost 5 bases and the J segment 1 base; nucleotides outside the gene matches: 9. CDR1 and CDR2 from the germline V gene are MGHRA and YSYEKL. CDR3 size: 17 residues. CDR3 DNA: TGCGCCAGCAGCTCAGGGGTTCTAGCGGGAGGCCAAGAGACCCAGTACTTC. Amino acid sequence: CASSSGVLAGGQETQYF.

The CDR3, as DNA: TGTGCCAGTAGCCCAGACGGGGCAGGGGGCAATCAGCCCCAGCATTTT. Residues: CASSPDGAGGNQPQHF. The V gene is TRBV19, the J gene TRBJ1-5, with D possibly TRBD1 on 6 matching bases. The CDR3 is 16 residues long. Germline V gives CDR1 LNHDA, CDR2 SQIVND (reference sequence). Trimming stripped 6 bases from V and 2 bases from J, with 17 bases between.

This chain uses TRBV27 with TRBJ2-5; 10 nucleotides align to TRBD2. The CDR3 loop spans 15 amino acids. Germline V gene data show CDR1 as MNHEY and CDR2 as SMNVEV (reference sequence). V gave up 6 bases and J gave up 0 bases; unmatched junction bases: 4. CDR3 residues: CASSLSGRYQETQYF. For the CDR3, the DNA is TGTGCCAGCAGCCTTAGCGGGAGGTACCAAGAGACCCAGTACTTC.

The chain links TRBV3-1 (or the pseudogene TRBV3-2) to TRBJ1-5; D may be TRBD1 (6 bases). Trimming removed 2 bases at V and 11 bases at J, with 19 bases between. Germline values: CDR1 LGHDT, CDR2 YNNKEL (reference sequence). CDR3 length equals 15 residues. For the CDR3, the DNA is TGTGCCAGCAGCCAAACCTGGACAGCACAATCGGCCCAGCATTTT. This sequence encodes CASSQTWTAQSAQHF.

The chain links TRBV19 to TRBJ2-3; tentative D call: TRBD2 (6 bases). Trimming shortened V by 4 bases and J by 2 bases, and 16 bases separated the two germline ends. This CDR3 has 16 residues. The germline CDR1 and CDR2 sequences are LNHDA and SQIVND (reference sequence). The CDR3 DNA is TGTGCCAGTAGTACCCCTCTGCGGGGCTACACAGATACGCAGTATTTT. Protein sequence: CASSTPLRGYTDTQYF.

Only a few counts were recorded for this clone. The CDR3 DNA follows: TGTGCCAGCAGCCCCCGGACTAGCGGTAACACCGGGGAGCTGTTTTTT. Residues: CASSPRTSGNTGELFF. The chain couples TRBV7-7 to TRBJ2-2; TRBD2 agrees at 10 bases. Germline V CDR1 and CDR2: SSHAT, FNYEAQ (reference sequence). The CDR3 spans 16 residues. Germline trimming cut 5 bases from V and 2 bases from J; bases unmatched to any gene: 5.

The chain carries TRBV24-1 and TRBJ2-3; possibly TRBD1 for D (6 bases). There are 14 residues in the CDR3. The germline V gene has CDR1 KGHDR and CDR2 SFDVKD. V was pared by 12 bases and J by 6 bases, with 21 bases between. CDR3 DNA sequence: TGTGCCGCAAAGGGACACCCATTTGGGGATACGCAGTATTTT. Translating gives CAAKGHPFGDTQYF.

This rearrangement joins TRBV19 to TRBJ1-5, with unresolved D. The V end was cut by 8 bases, the J end by 0 bases, with 8 bases between. CDR1 is LNHDA and CDR2 is SQIVND in the germline V gene (reference sequence). The CDR3 is 13 amino acids. The CDR3 DNA reads TGTGCCAGTGGGCACGGTAGCAATCAGCCCCAGCATTTT. Its translation: CASGHGSNQPQHF.

This CDR3 reads CASTSDKIKGEAFF. CDR3 bases: TGTGCCAGCACATCGGACAAAATTAAAGGGGAAGCTTTCTTT. The V and J genes are TRBV5-6 and TRBJ1-1; D is perhaps TRBD1 (5 bases). CDR1 is SGHDT, CDR2 YYEEEE, per germline. V lost 6 bases and J 8 bases, leaving 20 bases between the germline ends. This CDR3 contains 14 residues. Filled out from reference TRBV5-6 and TRBJ1-1, the complete variable domain reads DAGVTQSPTHLIKTRGQQVTLRCSPKSGHDTVSWYQQALGQGPQFIFQYYEEEERQRGNFPDRFSGHQFPNYSSELNVNALLLGDSALYLCASTSDKIKGEAFFGQGTRLTVV.

The V gene is TRBV2, the J gene TRBJ1-1; D is undetermined. Trimming left V 3 bases short and J 6 bases short, with 8 bases between. The V gene's germline CDR1 is SNHLY and CDR2 FYNNEI. CDR3 size: 12 residues. This CDR3 is CASSDTTAEAFF. CDR3 sequence (DNA): TGTGCCAGCAGTGATACTACGGCTGAAGCTTTCTTT.

The gene calls are TRBV28 and TRBJ2-3, with 11 bases that match TRBD2. The CDR3 is 17 residues long. Germline V gene sequence: CDR1 MDHEN, CDR2 SYDVKM. Trimming removed 3 bases from V and 6 bases from J; junction bases left unmatched: 11. The CDR3 DNA sequence: TGTGCCAGCAGTTTTGGTCTAGCGGGGGGTAATGGGGATACGCAGTATTTT. Residues: CASSFGLAGGNGDTQYF.

CDR3 DNA sequence: TGTGCCAGCAGCTTAGTAGGGCAGGGAAGGAACGGGGAGCTGTTTTTT. It specifies CASSLVGQGRNGELFF. The chain recombines TRBV7-2 with TRBJ2-2; perhaps TRBD1 as D (5 bases). With 1 base removed from V and 7 bases from J, the gap between germline ends came to 16 bases. Germline V gene lookup returns CDR1 SGHTA and CDR2 FQGNSA. The CDR3 length is 16 residues.

The CDR3 loop reads CASSPDRGSYGELFF. The DNA of the CDR3 is TGTGCCAGCAGCCCTGACAGGGGAAGTTACGGGGAGCTGTTTTTT. This chain uses TRBV7-2 with TRBJ2-2, with 8 positions matching TRBD1. This CDR3 is 15 amino acids long. J gave up 7 bases and V 5 bases, and 9 bases lay outside the gene matches. In germline, CDR1 is SGHTA, CDR2 FQGNSA.

V is TRBV7-2 and J is TRBJ2-1, with no clear D. V lost 4 bases to trimming and J lost 3 bases, with 16 bases between them. CDR1 SGHTA and CDR2 FQGNSA come from the germline V gene. This CDR3 contains 16 residues. The CDR3 DNA follows: TGTGCCAGCAGCTATAGATCGACAACCGACTACAATGAGCAGTTCTTC. This gives the protein CASSYRSTTDYNEQFF.

V and J are TRBV6-4 and TRBJ1-2; 8 nucleotides match TRBD1. J lost 0 bases, V lost 6 bases, and 9 bases had no gene match. CDR1 MRHNA and CDR2 SNTAGT come from the germline V gene. CDR3 length: 16 amino acids. CDR3 sequence: CASRATGTGTNYGYTF. The CDR3 bases are TGTGCCAGCAGGGCTACGGGGACAGGCACTAACTATGGCTACACCTTC.

This clone showed up just a few times. The identical CDR3 is also encoded by other nucleotide sequences in the sample. The rearrangement joins TRBV27 to TRBJ1-4; perhaps TRBD1 as D (5 bases). Germline CDR1 and CDR2: MNHEY and SMNVEV (reference sequence). The CDR3 has 14 amino acids. Trimming stripped 3 bases from V and 3 bases from J, with 8 bases between. DNA of the CDR3: TGTGCCAGCAGTTTCGCGGGGGCTAATGAAAAACTGTTTTTT. Translation: CASSFAGANEKLFF. The full variable domain, in which reference TRBV27 and TRBJ1-4 provide the parts outside the CDR3, is EAQVTQNPRYLITVTGKKLTVTCSQNMNHEYMSWYRQDPGLGLRQIYYSMNVEVTDKGDVPEGYKVSRKEKRNFPLILESPSPNQTSLYFCASSFAGANEKLFFGSGTQLSVL.